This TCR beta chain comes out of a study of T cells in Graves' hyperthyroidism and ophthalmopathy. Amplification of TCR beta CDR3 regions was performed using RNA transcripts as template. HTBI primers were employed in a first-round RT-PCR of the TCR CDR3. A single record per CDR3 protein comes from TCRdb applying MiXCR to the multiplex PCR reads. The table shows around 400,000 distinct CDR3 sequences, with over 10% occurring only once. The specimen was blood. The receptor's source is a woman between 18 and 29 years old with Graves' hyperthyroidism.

The CDR3: CASSRTGGETGELFF. CDR3 nucleotide sequence: TGTGCCAGCAGTCGGACAGGGGGCGAAACCGGGGAGCTGTTTTTT. The rearrangement links TRBV2 to TRBJ2-2; 11 nucleotides match TRBD1. This CDR3 has 15 amino acids. The V and J ends lost 5 bases and 5 bases, in that order; junction bases with no gene match: 4. Per germline, CDR1 SNHLY and CDR2 FYNNEI.